These 18 T cell receptor beta chains share one sample of origin, sequenced in a study of regulatory T cells in long-lasting Graves disease. Researchers made TCR beta libraries by using iRepertoire HTBI primers and running Arm-PCR on CDR3 regions. TCRdb itself ran the multiplex PCR reads through MiXCR, one entry per CDR3 protein. The sample lists fewer than 550,000 distinct CDR3 sequences, about 15% seen once, with approximately 22% in the top ten. As to time point: newly diagnosed GD, antithyroid drugs for less than 3 months. TCR sequences were obtained from RNA taken from PBMCs. This same sample was also taken into another study, of T cells in Graves' hyperthyroidism and ophthalmopathy.

Specimen: peripheral blood mononuclear cells (PBMCs), collected at new diagnosis, from a patient treated with antithyroid drugs. These receptors were collected from a woman between 18 and 30 years old with Graves disease.

V gene TRBV7-9 combines with J gene TRBJ2-7; D not resolved. CDR1 and CDR2 from the germline V gene are SEHNR and FQNEAQ (reference sequence). V was pared by 5 bases and J by 3 bases, with 11 bases between. The CDR3 has 13 residues. CDR3 DNA sequence: TGTGCCAGCAGCCCCCCCCAGAGCTACGAGCAGTACTTC. Translation: CASSPPQSYEQYF.

This clonotype was recorded many times. V is TRBV19 and J is TRBJ1-5, with TRBD1 as a possible D gene (6 bases). Germline V gene data show CDR1 as LNHDA and CDR2 as SQIVND (reference sequence). This CDR3 spans 13 amino acids. V lost 8 bases and J lost 3, with 11 bases in between. The chain's CDR3 is CASRQALNQPQHF. Written as DNA, the CDR3 is TGTGCCAGTCGACAGGCCCTCAATCAGCCCCAGCATTTT.

CDR3 sequence: CSASPRTDNQPQHF. In DNA form, the CDR3 reads TGCAGTGCTAGTCCCAGGACAGACAATCAGCCCCAGCATTTT. This chain joins TRBV20-1 and TRBJ1-5; D possibly corresponds to TRBD1 (6 bases). This CDR3 is built from 14 residues. Germline CDR1 reads DFQATT; CDR2 reads SNEGSKA (reference sequence). V shed 3 bases and J shed 3 bases, with 12 bases lying between them.

This clonotype has a count of ten or more. The chain couples TRBV6-1 to TRBJ2-7; 12 bases are a match to TRBD2. The V gene end was trimmed by 6 bases and the J gene end by 4 bases; junction bases not matched to a gene: 4. In germline, CDR1 is MNHNS, CDR2 SASEGT. CDR3 length: 14 residues. The CDR3 nucleotides read TGTGCCAGCAGGCGACTAGCGGGAGTTTACGAGCAGTACTTC. Translating it yields CASRRLAGVYEQYF.

The V call is TRBV28, the J call TRBJ2-4; 16 nucleotides align to TRBD2. The germline V gene has CDR1 MDHEN and CDR2 SYDVKM. With 10 bases clipped from V and 0 bases from J, the junction kept 12 bases outside the gene matches. The CDR3 runs 19 residues. The CDR3 reads CATAGTSGRGAVAKNIQYF. As DNA, the CDR3 is TGTGCCACCGCCGGGACTAGCGGGAGGGGGGCAGTAGCCAAAAACATTCAGTACTTC. Together with reference TRBV28 and TRBJ2-4, the CDR3 gives the full variable domain: DVKVTQSSRYLVKRTGEKVFLECVQDMDHENMFWYRQDPGLGLRLIYFSYDVKMKEKGDIPEGYSVSREKKERFSLILESASTNQTSMYLCATAGTSGRGAVAKNIQYFGAGTRLSVL.

The V and J genes are TRBV7-3 and TRBJ2-2; TRBD2 aligns across 9 bases. Germline CDR1 and CDR2: SGHTA and FQGTGA. V was clipped by 5 bases and J by 5 bases; unmatched bases: 12. This CDR3 contains 17 residues. The CDR3 spells CASSPNLAGIKTGELFF. CDR3 in DNA: TGTGCCAGCAGCCCCAATCTAGCGGGAATAAAAACCGGGGAGCTGTTTTTT.

A few counts support this clonotype. This sequence joins TRBV19 and TRBJ1-5; D is possibly TRBD1 (6 bases). Trimming shortened V by 6 bases and J by 7 bases, and 19 bases separated the two germline ends. The germline V gene has CDR1 LNHDA and CDR2 SQIVND (reference sequence). The CDR3 spans 15 residues. The CDR3 sequence is CASSPRTDDGQPQHF. The CDR3 nucleotides are TGTGCCAGTAGCCCACGGACAGATGATGGACAGCCCCAGCATTTT. Using reference TRBV19 and TRBJ1-5 for the parts outside the CDR3, the full variable domain is DGGITQSPKYLFRKEGQNVTLSCEQNLNHDAMYWYRQDPGQGLRLIYYSQIVNDFQKGDIAEGYSVSREKKESFPLTVTSAQKNPTAFYLCASSPRTDDGQPQHFGDGTRLSIL.

A few counts support this clonotype. The chain employs TRBV4-1 and TRBJ2-7; 8 bases line up with TRBD2. This CDR3 spans 17 amino acids. In germline, CDR1 is MGHRA, CDR2 YSYEKL. J was trimmed by 2 bases and V by 1 base; bases with no gene match: 10. The CDR3 sequence: CASSQGVRGETTYEQYF. The CDR3 coding sequence is TGCGCCAGCAGCCAAGGGGTGCGGGGGGAGACTACCTACGAGCAGTACTTC.

The chain combines TRBV24-1 with TRBJ2-3; D is uncertain. The CDR3 runs to 14 residues. Deletions cut 4 bases from V and 6 bases from J, with 13 bases between. Germline lookup yields CDR1 KGHDR and CDR2 SFDVKD. The CDR3 DNA follows: TGTGCCACCAGTGACCCCGGACGTGCCGATACGCAGTATTTT. Amino acids: CATSDPGRADTQYF.

The table lists this clonotype with many counts. The genes are TRBV28 and TRBJ1-5; 8 positions agree with TRBD1. V lost 4 bases, J lost 6 bases, and 20 bases stayed unmatched. Germline assignment: CDR1 MDHEN and CDR2 SYDVKM. There are 19 residues in the CDR3. The CDR3 protein is CASSYNAQGANEIGQPQHF. The CDR3 DNA reads TGTGCCAGCAGTTACAACGCGCAGGGGGCAAATGAGATTGGTCAGCCCCAGCATTTT.

This clonotype was detected only once. Germline and junction disagree at one end, which may indicate a read error. DNA for the CDR3: TGCAGCGTTGAACAGGGTGGAAACACTCAGTACTTC. This gives the protein CSVEQGGNTQYF. The chain carries TRBV29-1 and TRBJ2-4, with D possibly matching TRBD1 (5 bases). There are 12 residues in the CDR3. Germline-derived CDR1 and CDR2 are SQVTM and ANQGSEA. The full variable domain, its missing parts supplied by reference TRBV29-1 and TRBJ2-4, is SAVISQKPSRDICQRGTSLTIQCQVDSQVTMMFWYRQQPGQSLTLIATANQGSEATYESGFVIDKFPISRPNLTFSTLTVSNMSPEDSSIYLCSVEQGGNTQYFGAGTRLSVL.

As concerns this clonotype: A much larger clone differs from this one at a single base, so this may be a read error. The chain joins TRBV27 to TRBJ2-1; no clear D gene. Germline loops: CDR1 MNHEY, CDR2 SMNVEV (reference sequence). The CDR3 consists of 17 residues. For the CDR3, the DNA is TGTGTCAGCAGTCCCCCGGAAGCTAGAAACCCCTACAATGAGCAGTTCTTC. Amino acid sequence: CVSSPPEARNPYNEQFF.

This clonotype was detected many times. CDR3 DNA sequence: TGTGCCAGCAGGTTGGGACAGGCGACGACCCAGTACTTC. This codes for CASRLGQATTQYF. The genes are TRBV2 and TRBJ2-5; 8 positions agree with TRBD1. Germline V gene sequence: CDR1 SNHLY, CDR2 FYNNEI. CDR3 length: 13 residues. The ends lost 6 bases at V and 7 bases at J; junction bases unmatched: 7.

This clonotype was observed many times. This chain joins TRBV6-1 and TRBJ2-1, with TRBD1 identical over 9 bases. The CDR3 has 14 residues. The V gene end was trimmed by 3 bases and the J gene end by 9 bases; junction bases not matched to a gene: 6. Per germline, CDR1 MNHNS and CDR2 SASEGT. Here the CDR3 DNA reads TGTGCCAGCAGTGAGGACAGGGGTACATCTGAGCAGTTCTTC. Amino acids: CASSEDRGTSEQFF.

The chain has TRBV28 and TRBJ2-7, with 10 bases that match TRBD1. Germline CDR1 is MDHEN and CDR2 is SYDVKM. There are 16 residues in the CDR3. V trimming: 7 bases; J trimming: 3 bases; junction bases outside the gene matches: 12. The CDR3 loop is CASTNAGTGDYYEQYF. The CDR3 DNA reads as TGTGCCAGCACCAACGCCGGGACAGGGGACTACTACGAGCAGTACTTC.

Details on this clonotype: A read error may account for a junction end that differs from germline. The CDR3 is CASSFRPSNTGELFF. The CDR3 DNA follows: TGTGCCAGCAGCTTTCGACCGAGCAACACCGGGGAGCTGTTTTTT. The chain has TRBV5-1 and TRBJ2-2; D remains unclear. The CDR3 is 15 residues long. Per germline, CDR1 SGHRS and CDR2 YFSETQ.

This clonotype was observed many times. This chain links TRBV20-1 with TRBJ1-5; D might be TRBD1 (5 bases). The V gene's germline CDR1 is DFQATT and CDR2 SNEGSKA (reference sequence). The CDR3 runs to 14 residues. Trimming took 5 bases from V and 0 from J, leaving 11 bases between them. The CDR3 region has the DNA TGCAGTGCTTACGCCGACAGTAGCAATCAGCCCCAGCATTTT. Amino acids: CSAYADSSNQPQHF.

This clonotype has a count of ten or more. V gene TRBV27 combines with J gene TRBJ2-5, with D perhaps matching TRBD1 (6 bases). This CDR3 is built from 14 residues. CDR1 and CDR2 from the germline V gene are MNHEY and SMNVEV (reference sequence). V lost 3 bases and J lost 2, with 10 bases in between. In DNA form, the CDR3 reads TGTGCCAGCAGTTTCCTTGGACAGCAAGAGACCCAGTACTTC. This sequence encodes CASSFLGQQETQYF.